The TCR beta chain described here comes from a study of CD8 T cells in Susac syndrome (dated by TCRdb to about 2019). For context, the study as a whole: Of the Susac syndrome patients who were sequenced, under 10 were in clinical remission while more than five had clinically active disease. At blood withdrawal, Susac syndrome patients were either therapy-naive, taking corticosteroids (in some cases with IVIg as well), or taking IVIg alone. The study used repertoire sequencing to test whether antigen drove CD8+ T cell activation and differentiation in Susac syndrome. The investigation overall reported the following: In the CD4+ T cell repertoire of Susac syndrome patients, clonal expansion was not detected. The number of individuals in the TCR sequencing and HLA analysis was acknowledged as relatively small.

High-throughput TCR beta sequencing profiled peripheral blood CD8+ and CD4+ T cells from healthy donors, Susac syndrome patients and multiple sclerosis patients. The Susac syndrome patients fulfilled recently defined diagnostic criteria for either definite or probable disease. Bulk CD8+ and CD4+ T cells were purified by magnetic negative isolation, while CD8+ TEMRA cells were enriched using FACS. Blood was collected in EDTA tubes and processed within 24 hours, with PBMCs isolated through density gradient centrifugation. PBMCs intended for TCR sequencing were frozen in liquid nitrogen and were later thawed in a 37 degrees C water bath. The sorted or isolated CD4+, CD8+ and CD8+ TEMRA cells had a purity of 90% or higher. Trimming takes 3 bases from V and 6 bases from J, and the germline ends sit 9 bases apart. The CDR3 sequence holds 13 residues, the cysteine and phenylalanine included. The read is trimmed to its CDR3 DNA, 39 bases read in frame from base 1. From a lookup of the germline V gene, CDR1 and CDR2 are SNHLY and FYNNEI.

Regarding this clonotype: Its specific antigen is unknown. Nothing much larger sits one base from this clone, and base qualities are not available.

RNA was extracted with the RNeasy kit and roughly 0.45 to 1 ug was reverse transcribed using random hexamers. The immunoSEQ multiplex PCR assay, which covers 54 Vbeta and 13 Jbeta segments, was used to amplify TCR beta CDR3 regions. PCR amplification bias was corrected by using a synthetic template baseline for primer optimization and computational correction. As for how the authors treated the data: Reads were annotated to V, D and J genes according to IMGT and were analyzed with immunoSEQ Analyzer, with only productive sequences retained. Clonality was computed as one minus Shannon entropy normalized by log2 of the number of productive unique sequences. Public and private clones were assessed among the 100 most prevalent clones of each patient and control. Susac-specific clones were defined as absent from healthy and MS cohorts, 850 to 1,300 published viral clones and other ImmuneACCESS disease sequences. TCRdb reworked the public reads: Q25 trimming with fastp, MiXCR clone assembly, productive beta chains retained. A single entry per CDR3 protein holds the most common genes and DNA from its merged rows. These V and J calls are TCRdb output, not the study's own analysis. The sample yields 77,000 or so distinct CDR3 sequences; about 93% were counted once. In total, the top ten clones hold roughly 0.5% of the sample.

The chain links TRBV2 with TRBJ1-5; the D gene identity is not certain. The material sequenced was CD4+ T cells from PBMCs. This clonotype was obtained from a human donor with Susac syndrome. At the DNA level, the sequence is TGTGCCAGCAGTGACTTGGGGTCTCAGCCCCAGCATTTT. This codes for CASSDLGSQPQHF. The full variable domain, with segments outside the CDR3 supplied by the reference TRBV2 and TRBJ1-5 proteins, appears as EPEVTQTPSHQVTQMGQEVILRCVPISNHLYFYWYRQILGQKVEFLVSFYNNEISEKSEIFDDQFSVERPDGSNFTLKIRSTKLEDSAMYFCASSDLGSQPQHFGDGTRLSIL.